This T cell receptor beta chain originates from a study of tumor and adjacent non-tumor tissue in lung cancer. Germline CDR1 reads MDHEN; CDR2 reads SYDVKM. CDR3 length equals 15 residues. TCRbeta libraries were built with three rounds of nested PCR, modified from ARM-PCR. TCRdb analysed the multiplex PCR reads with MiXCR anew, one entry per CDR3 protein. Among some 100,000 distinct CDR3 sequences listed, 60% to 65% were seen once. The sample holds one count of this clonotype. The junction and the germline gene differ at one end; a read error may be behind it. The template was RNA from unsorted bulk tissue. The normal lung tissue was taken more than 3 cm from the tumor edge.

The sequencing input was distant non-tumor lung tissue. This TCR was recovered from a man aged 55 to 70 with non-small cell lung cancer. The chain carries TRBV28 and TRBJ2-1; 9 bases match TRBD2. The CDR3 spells CASSSASGESGEQFF. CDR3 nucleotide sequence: TGTGCCAGTAGTTCAGCTAGCGGGGAGAGCGGTGAGCAGTTCTTC.